This paragraph reports one T cell receptor (beta chain). Which antigen it targets is not known. No qualities accompany the bases; no much larger clone lies one base away. RNA was extracted using the RNeasy kit, and roughly 0.5 to 1 microgram was reverse transcribed with random hexamers. The immunoSEQ multiplex PCR assay, covering 54 Vbeta and 13 Jbeta segments, was used to amplify TCR beta CDR3 regions. PCR amplification bias was corrected using a synthetic template baseline for primer optimization and computational correction. As for the original processing: Reads were assigned to V, D and J genes according to IMGT and analyzed in immunoSEQ Analyzer, with only productive sequences retained. To calculate clonality, Shannon entropy was normalized by log2 of the number of productive unique sequences and then subtracted from one. For each patient and control, public and private clones were evaluated among the 100 most prevalent clones. Clones were defined as Susac-specific if absent from the healthy and MS cohorts, from under 1,200 published viral clones and from other ImmuneACCESS disease sequences. Clones were called with MiXCR by TCRdb after fastp trimmed the public reads at Q25, and only in-frame beta chains were retained. All rows with the same CDR3 protein become a single entry with the most common DNA and genes. None of the V and J calls come from the authors' own analysis; TCRdb made them. The sample contains 300,000 to 350,000 distinct CDR3 sequences, roughly nine tenths of them found a single time. Together, the top ten hold approximately 0.065% of the sample.

The sample comes from a study of CD8 T cells in Susac syndrome (dated by TCRdb to the late 2010s). About the study as a whole: The study used repertoire sequencing to test whether antigen drove CD8+ T cell activation and differentiation in Susac syndrome. The paper as a whole reports these results and caveats: The study acknowledged that relatively few individuals were included in the TCR sequencing and HLA analysis.

Relative to germline, V is 0 bases shorter and J is 7 bases shorter, with 12 bases between their ends. Measured from the cysteine to the phenylalanine, the CDR3 is 13 residues long. The read is trimmed to its CDR3 DNA, 39 bases read in frame from base 1. CDR1 is given as GTSNPN and CDR2 as SVGIG, both from the germline V gene (reference sequence). Peripheral blood CD8+ and CD4+ T cells from healthy donors, Susac syndrome patients and multiple sclerosis patients were profiled using high-throughput TCR beta sequencing. Multiple sclerosis controls were treatment-naive patients with stable or active relapsing-remitting disease fulfilling revised McDonald criteria. Bulk CD8+ and CD4+ T cells were purified magnetically by negative isolation, whereas CD8+ TEMRA cells were enriched by FACS. Blood was drawn into EDTA tubes, processed within 24 hours, and PBMCs were isolated by density gradient centrifugation. PBMCs destined for TCR sequencing were cryopreserved in liquid nitrogen and later thawed in a 37 °C water bath. A purity of at least 90% was achieved for sorted or isolated CD4+, CD8+ and CD8+ TEMRA cells.

The receptor was derived from a human donor with multiple sclerosis. The material sequenced was CD4+ T cells from PBMCs. The chain uses TRBV30 and TRBJ2-5; too little of a D gene remains to name it. The DNA sequence is given as TGTGCCTGGAGTGTAGGGCTTAAGGGGACCCAGTACTTC. The translation is CAWSVGLKGTQYF.